What follows are 2 T cell receptor beta chains derived from one specimen sequenced in a study of control samples from healthy donors and cancer patients (TCRdb year 2020). The library relied on the immunoSEQ multiplex PCR assay. The table was pulled from immuneACCESS by TCRdb, which kept in-frame rearrangements only. Such tables lose some clones; where checked, under half of the loss comes from unresolved V genes, and the rest has no known cause. Within this sample are 150,000 to 200,000 clones, with about 87% of them counted one time only. The leading ten clones occupy 12% of the sample. Sequencing was carried out using blood. The receptor source for this set is a man aged 25 to 40 in good health.

The chain recombines TRBV11-3 with TRBJ2-7; a weak D match, TRBD1 (6 bases). CDR1 and CDR2 from the germline V gene are SGHNT and YENEEA. The CDR3 is made up of 15 amino acids. V lost 5 bases, J lost 3 bases, and 17 bases lay in between. CDR3 sequence reads: CASSAYETGDYEQYF. The CDR3, as DNA: TGTGCCAGCAGCGCCTACGAGACAGGAGACTACGAGCAGTACTTC.

The V call is TRBV15, the J call TRBJ2-7; TRBD1 matches at 9 bases. The germline V gene has CDR1 LNHNV and CDR2 YYDKDF (reference sequence). Trimming at V came to 4 bases and at J to 1 base, leaving 14 bases not matched to a gene. The CDR3 consists of 18 residues. CDR3 nucleotides: TGTGCCACCAGCACCGACCGACAGGGGGATTGGGCATCCTACGAGCAGTACTTC. Its translation: CATSTDRQGDWASYEQYF.